This entry concerns a single T cell receptor (beta chain). Its binding antigen is unknown. The sample holds no much larger clone one base away, and base qualities are not on file. The CDR3 has 14 amino acids, counting the end cysteine and phenylalanine. CDR3 DNA only is kept here, 42 bases in frame from base 1. From the germline V gene, CDR1 is MNHNS and CDR2 is SASEGT. The germline ends are 13 bases apart after V is trimmed by 6 bases and J by 4 bases. TCR CDR3 regions were amplified from genomic DNA by multiplex PCR using the deep immunoSEQ assay. Extracted genomic DNA from each cell subset was spread evenly across all wells of several immunoSEQ 96-well plates, with each plate serving as a replicate. For sorted subsets, approximately 200 ng of genomic DNA, equivalent to tens of thousands of T cell genomes, went into each replicate PCR. Purified libraries were measured with a Qubit 3.0 fluorometer, size-checked on a Bioanalyzer 2100, and measured again with the KAPA Library Quantification kit. Every immunoSEQ 96-well plate was sequenced on a separate single-read 150-cycle Illumina NextSeq 550 flow cell. Under the source paper's analysis protocol: Because the immunoSEQ output held only junctional sequences and lacked quality scores, the filtering could not match the filtering applied to full-length reads. Sequences were annotated with PyIR, a Python wrapper for IgBLAST v1.9, and V/J genes and CDR3 were assigned using IMGT germline references. Any read was removed if the V/J assignment was weak (E-value above 1e-6), the CDR3 was missing, or the read contained stop codons, out-of-frame junctions, or ambiguous translated residues. V3J clonotypes were defined by identical inferred V gene, J gene, and CDR3 amino acid sequence. Percentage overlap between repertoires was calculated by dividing the number of shared unique clonotypes by the size of the smaller repertoire. Richness of each repertoire was evaluated using RTK rarefaction, the Chao1 estimator, and Recon v2.1 estimates of unobserved clonotypes. For all TCRbeta clonotypes obtained by the gDNA method from several donors, generation probabilities were computed with OLGA. TCRdb limited this immuneACCESS table to in-frame rearrangements with V and J called. A share of clones is missing; checked studies link under half to unresolved V genes, and the rest is unexplained. D and trimming were read from the DNA, whereas the V and J calls and clone size are those reported in that table. This sample gives hundreds of thousands of clones in total; just over 90% of them show up just once. The top ten constitute 24% of the sample.

These data come from a study of shared clonotypes between healthy human individuals (dated by TCRdb to about 2020). In terms of the full investigation: A few men and a couple of women, aged 18 to 49 years, made up the cohort. Different laboratories and diverse techniques were used to prepare libraries and sequence TCR repertoires, to increase sequencing depth and limit assay-specific biases. Per donor, leukapheresis produced somewhere between about 0.8 and 9 billion PBMCs. Blood TCR repertoires of five healthy adults were deeply sequenced to estimate repertoire size and the extent of clonotype sharing between individuals. For each donor, CD4 naive and CD4 memory were each run on three plates, CD8 naive on two plates, and CD8 memory on one plate.

For the CD8 naive samples, CD45RO-negative cells were positively selected for CCR7, yielding a CD45RA+CCR7+ population from which TemRA cells were excluded. The donors were healthy, HIV-negative adults with no recently reported acute infections or vaccinations. All donors were Caucasian adults living in Nashville, Tennessee, USA. Blood was collected by leukapheresis, and PBMCs were isolated by Ficoll-Histopaque density gradient centrifugation and then cryopreserved in liquid nitrogen vapor phase. Analytical flow cytometry was used to check the purity and quantity of each magnetically sorted T cell population. From each sorted fraction, genomic DNA was isolated and quantified by UV absorbance on a Nanodrop 2000c. Overall study outcomes, separate from this receptor: Sampling was restricted to blood, and TCR repertoires in tissues likely differ from the TCR repertoires found in blood. Compared with non-shared clonotypes, the clonotypes found in all four sorted-subset donors had higher generation probabilities. Because the study included a small number of donors, the genetic and exposure-history diversity represented was limited. Pairwise subsampling led to the expectation that sequencing depth would affect the degree of clonotype sharing among donors. Rarefaction of sorted-subset datasets indicated incomplete sequencing despite the large sequencing depth. Across a handful of donors, roughly 5.4% of naive CD4, roughly 3.4% of naive CD8, about 2.3% of memory CD4, and over 0.35% of memory CD8 clonotypes were shared. Naive subsets generally had larger estimated clonotype richness than memory subsets did.

The sample comprised naive CD8+ T cells sorted from blood. Read against the paper, the sample's cell subset or site label means: CD45RA+CCR7+. The chain links TRBV6-1 with TRBJ2-1, with the identity of the D gene unclear. This sequence originates from a young man in good health. The base sequence is TGTGCCAGCAGGACTCGGCAAGGGTACAATGAGCAGTTCTTC. Translated, it reads CASRTRQGYNEQFF.